This T cell receptor (beta chain) was profiled in a study of CD8 T cells in Susac syndrome. Germline V CDR1 and CDR2: GTSNPN, SVGIG (reference sequence). The CDR3 loop spans 14 amino acids. Trimming shortened V by 8 bases and J by 10 bases, and 23 bases separated the two germline ends. RNA, at roughly 0.45 to 1 ug, was reverse transcribed with random hexamers. TCRdb re-derived calls from the immunoSEQ multiplex PCR reads in MiXCR, one entry per CDR3 protein. Among over 120,000 distinct CDR3 sequences listed, approximately 95% were seen once. Diagnostic criteria defined recently for definite or probable disease were met by the Susac syndrome patients.

The chain couples TRBV30 to TRBJ1-4, with D perhaps TRBD1 (5 bases). The TCR sequence derives from a human donor with Susac syndrome. The sequenced material came from CD4+ T cells from PBMCs. This CDR3 is CARRDSSDVGKLFF. The DNA of the CDR3 is TGTGCCAGACGGGACTCCTCGGATGTGGGAAAACTGTTTTTT.